A selection of T cell receptor beta chains follows, all from one sample in a study of blood T cell repertoires in COVID-19. The assay was immunoSEQ multiplex PCR, and TCRdb's table has in-frame clones only and misses some. The sample lists about 180,000 clones, roughly 85% seen once, with under 9.5% in the top ten. Specimen: peripheral blood. Every receptor here comes from a man aged 45-65 years with active or convalescent COVID-19. Both conserved end residues are part of each CDR3. The D gene is left open where the match is weak. Size values are once, few and many counts, or a class for expanded clones, and some rows have none.

CASSPGGNYGYTF	TGTGCCAGCTCACCTGGCGGAAACTATGGCTACACCTTC	TRBV18	-	-	TRBJ1-2
CASMTEIQETQYF	TGTGCCAGCATGACGGAGATACAAGAGACCCAGTACTTC	TRBV2	-	-	TRBJ2-5
CASSPPVGQPYYSPLHF	TGTGCCAGCAGTCCACCAGTGGGACAGCCTTACTATTCACCCCTCCACTTT	TRBV27	TRBD1	-	TRBJ1-6
CASSLGDSLSGTQYF	TGTGCCAGCAGCTTGGGGGACTCTCTCTCAGGGACCCAGTACTTC	TRBV5-6	-	-	TRBJ2-5
CASSQISVNTEAFF	TGTGCCAGCAGTCAAATATCGGTGAACACTGAAGCTTTCTTT	TRBV6-5	-	-	TRBJ1-1
CASSRGGTGYTF	TGTGCCAGTAGTAGGGGCGGCACGGGCTACACCTTC	TRBV19	-	once	TRBJ1-2
CASSLIRDEKLFF	TGTGCCAGCAGCTTGATCCGGGATGAAAAACTGTTTTTT	TRBV5-6	-	-	TRBJ1-4
CSVDRGGSYNEQFF	TGCAGCGTTGACCGTGGGGGGTCCTACAATGAGCAGTTCTTC	TRBV29-1	-	-	TRBJ2-1
CASRTLRRDEAFF	TGTGCCAGCCGAACTCTGCGACGGGATGAAGCTTTCTTT	TRBV12-3/TRBV12-4	-	-	TRBJ1-1
CASSMGRGKPQHF	TGTGCCAGTAGTATGGGGAGGGGTAAGCCCCAGCATTTT	TRBV19	-	-	TRBJ1-5
CASSRSYNEQFF	TGTGCCAGCAGTCGGTCCTACAATGAGCAGTTCTTC	TRBV18	-	-	TRBJ2-1
CASSQLLAETQYF	TGTGCCAGCAGCCAGTTGTTAGCGGAGACCCAGTACTTC	TRBV3-1/TRBV3-2	-	-	TRBJ2-5
CASSQGLAGASGYEQFF	TGTGCCAGCAGCCAAGGGCTAGCGGGAGCGAGTGGCTATGAGCAGTTCTTC	TRBV3-1/TRBV3-2	TRBD2	-	TRBJ2-1
CASSLLGQLYEQYF	TGTGCCAGCAGCTTACTGGGACAGCTCTACGAGCAGTACTTC	TRBV7-2	TRBD1	-	TRBJ2-7
CASQGVAEAFF	TGTGCCAGTCAAGGGGTCGCTGAAGCTTTCTTT	TRBV6-5	-	-	TRBJ1-1
CASSRTGGGNEQYF	TGTGCCAGCAGTCGGACAGGGGGTGGGAACGAGCAGTACTTC	TRBV28	TRBD1	-	TRBJ2-7
CASSQASKGGTDTQYF	TGCGCCAGCAGCCAAGCCTCTAAGGGGGGCACAGATACGCAGTATTTT	TRBV4-1	-	-	TRBJ2-3
CASSLGVSGNNEQFF	TGTGCCAGCAGCTTAGGTGTTAGCGGTAACAATGAGCAGTTCTTC	TRBV7-7	-	few	TRBJ2-1
CASKGGTGELFF	TGTGCCAGCAAAGGGGGCACCGGGGAGCTGTTTTTT	TRBV28	-	few	TRBJ2-2
CASGLVPSGDYEQYF	TGTGCTAGTGGTTTGGTGCCTAGCGGGGACTACGAGCAGTACTTC	TRBV12-5	TRBD2	-	TRBJ2-7
CASRPIPGSGVETQYF	TGTGCCAGCAGACCGATCCCGGGATCGGGGGTGGAGACCCAGTACTTC	TRBV28	-	-	TRBJ2-5
CASSSVRTGKETQYF	TGTGCCAGCAGTTCCGTAAGGACAGGGAAAGAGACCCAGTACTTC	TRBV6-5	TRBD1	-	TRBJ2-5
CASSQLQETQYF	TGTGCCAGCAGCCAACTACAAGAGACCCAGTACTTC	TRBV3-1/TRBV3-2	-	-	TRBJ2-5
CASSQGPQTQETQYF	TGCGCCAGCAGCCAAGGTCCACAGACCCAAGAGACCCAGTACTTC	TRBV4-1	-	-	TRBJ2-5
CASRRTGLAGSYNEQFF	TGTGCCAGCAGGAGGACAGGACTAGCGGGCTCCTACAATGAGCAGTTCTTC	TRBV25-1	TRBD2	-	TRBJ2-1
CASSQDVRRGRYTDTQYF	TGCGCCAGCAGCCAAGATGTGCGGCGGGGGAGATACACAGATACGCAGTATTTT	TRBV4-3	TRBD2	-	TRBJ2-3
CASSGWTGDNSPLHF	TGTGCCAGCAGCGGATGGACAGGGGATAATTCACCCCTCCACTTT	TRBV6-2/TRBV6-3	TRBD1	-	TRBJ1-6
CAWSLYEREYREQFF	TGTGCCTGGAGCCTCTATGAGCGGGAGTATCGTGAGCAGTTCTTC	TRBV30	TRBD2	-	TRBJ2-1